This TCR beta chain was identified during a study of radiotherapy plus CTLA-4 blockade in lung cancer. Turning to the study itself: Objective responses were documented in about 18% of patients, with disease control in about 28%. Findings of the study overall: Following radiotherapy plus ipilimumab, tumor-derived TCR clones expanded in the blood. Increased serum interferon-beta after radiation also reportedly predicted response strongly.

This clone was seen a handful of times. Antigen specificity is unknown. Generated by immunoSEQ multiplex PCR, the TCRdb table keeps only in-frame clones and is missing some. The table has 71,000 or so clones, 70% to 90% seen once. CTLA-4 blockade using ipilimumab, together with focal radiation, was received by patients with chemo-refractory metastatic non-small-cell lung cancer. Material: peripheral blood, obtained from a patient treated with radiotherapy plus ipilimumab. This receptor was taken from a human donor with non-small cell lung cancer who had stable disease on radiotherapy plus ipilimumab.

The CDR3 sequence: CASSLQGGGNTIYF. The CDR3 nucleotides are TGCGCCAGCAGCTTGCAGGGCGGGGGAAACACCATATATTTT. This chain connects TRBV5-1 to TRBJ1-3; maybe TRBD1 (5 bases). CDR1 SGHRS and CDR2 YFSETQ come from the germline V gene. This CDR3 has 14 amino acids. V lost 1 base and J 4 bases, leaving 9 bases between the germline ends.